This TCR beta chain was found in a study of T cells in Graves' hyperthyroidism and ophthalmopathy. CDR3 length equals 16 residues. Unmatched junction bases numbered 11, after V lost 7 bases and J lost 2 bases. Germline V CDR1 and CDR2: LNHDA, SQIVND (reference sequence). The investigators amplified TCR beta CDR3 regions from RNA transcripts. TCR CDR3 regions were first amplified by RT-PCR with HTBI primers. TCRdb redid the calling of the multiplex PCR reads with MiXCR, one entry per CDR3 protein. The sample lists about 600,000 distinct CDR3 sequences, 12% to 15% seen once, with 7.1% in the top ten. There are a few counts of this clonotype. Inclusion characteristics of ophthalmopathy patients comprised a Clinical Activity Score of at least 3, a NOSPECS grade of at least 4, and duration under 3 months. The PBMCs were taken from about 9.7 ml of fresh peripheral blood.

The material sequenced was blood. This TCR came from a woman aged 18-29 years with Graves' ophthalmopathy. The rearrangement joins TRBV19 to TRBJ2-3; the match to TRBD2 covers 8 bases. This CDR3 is CASTQNSGMHTDTQYF. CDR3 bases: TGTGCCAGTACCCAGAATAGCGGGATGCACACAGATACGCAGTATTTT.